Presented here are 16 T cell receptor beta chains from one specimen sequenced in a study of blood T cell repertoires in COVID-19. Measured with immunoSEQ multiplex PCR; TCRdb has only the in-frame clones, and not every one. This table has a few hundred thousand clones, 70% to 90% appearing once. Sequencing was done on a sample of peripheral blood. These receptors all stem from a woman between 25 and 40 years old with acute or convalescent COVID-19.

The V gene is TRBV7-2, the J gene TRBJ2-3, with 15 bases fitting TRBD2. The CDR3 length is 15 residues. CDR1 is SGHTA and CDR2 is FQGNSA in the germline V gene. The V segment lost 5 bases and the J segment 8 bases; nucleotides outside the gene matches: 5. In DNA, the CDR3 is TGTGCCAGCAGCATGGGACTAGCGGGAGGAGGTACGCAGTATTTT. Its translation: CASSMGLAGGGTQYF.

V and J are TRBV9 and TRBJ1-6; D is unclear. Germline CDR1 is SGDLS and CDR2 is YYNGEE. The V and J ends lost 0 bases and 7 bases respectively, with 11 bases between them. The CDR3 covers 15 residues. In DNA, the CDR3 is TGTGCCAGCAGCGTAGCAGGCAGAGAGAATTCACCCCTCCACTTT. Its protein is CASSVAGRENSPLHF. Full variable domain (remainder filled in from reference TRBV9 and TRBJ1-6): DSGVTQTPKHLITATGQRVTLRCSPRSGDLSVYWYQQSLDQGLQFLIQYYNGEERAKGNILERFSAQQFPDLHSELNLSSLELGDSALYFCASSVAGRENSPLHFGNGTRLTVT.

This rearrangement joins TRBV6-5 to TRBJ1-1, with 7 bases that match TRBD1. V was clipped by 8 bases and J by 8 bases; unmatched bases: 8. The CDR3 length is 12 residues. Per germline, CDR1 MNHEY and CDR2 SVGAGI. The CDR3 reads CASRRTGEEAFF. The DNA of the CDR3 is TGTGCCAGCCGACGGACAGGCGAGGAAGCTTTCTTT.

This clone was recorded once. The V call is TRBV18, the J call TRBJ2-1; TRBD2 agrees at 11 bases. This CDR3 comprises 16 residues. Germline CDR1 and CDR2: KGHSH and LQKENI. The V and J ends lost 6 bases and 4 bases, in that order; junction bases with no gene match: 8. CDR3 nucleotide sequence: TGTGCCAGCTCTCCCAGGACTAGCGGGCTTTACAATGAGCAGTTCTTC. Its protein is CASSPRTSGLYNEQFF.

This chain uses TRBV13 with TRBJ2-1; possible D gene TRBD2, 5 bases. Trimming shortened V by 4 bases and J by 0 bases, and 22 bases separated the two germline ends. Germline CDR1 PRHDT, CDR2 FYEKMQ (reference sequence). The CDR3 extends over 19 amino acids. The CDR3: CASSSHSIGLTSSYNEQFF. CDR3 in DNA: TGTGCCAGCAGCTCTCACTCTATCGGACTGACAAGCTCCTACAATGAGCAGTTCTTC.

V gene TRBV7-8 combines with J gene TRBJ1-1, with 7 bases identical to TRBD1. The CDR3 length is 14 residues. The ends lost 4 bases at V and 4 bases at J; junction bases unmatched: 6. Germline CDR1 reads SGHVS; CDR2 reads FQNEAQ. CDR3 region: CASSSGQRSTEAFF. The CDR3 coding sequence is TGTGCCAGCAGCTCGGGACAGAGAAGCACTGAAGCTTTCTTT.

This chain connects TRBV9 to TRBJ2-1; 14 positions agree with TRBD2. Per germline, CDR1 SGDLS and CDR2 YYNGEE. Unmatched junction bases numbered 5, after V lost 0 bases and J lost 9 bases. CDR3 length: 16 residues. The DNA for the CDR3 is TGTGCCAGCAGCGTAGGACTAGCGGGAGGGTGGGGTGAGCAGTTCTTC. Translating it yields CASSVGLAGGWGEQFF.

The V call is TRBV30, the J call TRBJ1-1, with 7 bases lining up with TRBD1. Trimming removed 0 bases from V and 4 bases from J; junction bases left unmatched: 14. This CDR3 region has 17 residues. CDR1 is GTSNPN, CDR2 SVGIG, per germline (reference sequence). In DNA, the CDR3 is TGTGCCTGGAGTGTTAATTATCTCCAAACAGGGGTCACTGAAGCTTTCTTT. It specifies CAWSVNYLQTGVTEAFF.

V is TRBV25-1 and J is TRBJ1-4; TRBD1 matches at 8 bases. The CDR3 runs 18 residues. Germline CDR1 MGHDK, CDR2 SYGVNS. The ends lost 2 bases at V and 3 bases at J; junction bases unmatched: 11. CDR3 loop: CASSEPAGQGEANEKLFF. The CDR3 coding sequence is TGTGCCAGCAGTGAACCTGCCGGACAGGGAGAGGCTAATGAAAAACTGTTTTTT.

This clone has just one count. The CDR3 loop is CATSVSGAYNEQFF. As DNA, the CDR3 is TGTGCCACCAGTGTTAGCGGGGCATACAATGAGCAGTTCTTC. The chain uses TRBV24-1 and TRBJ2-1; 8 bases align to TRBD2. The CDR3 runs 14 residues. The germline V gene has CDR1 KGHDR and CDR2 SFDVKD. J was trimmed by 4 bases and V by 5 bases; bases with no gene match: 3.

V gene TRBV9 combines with J gene TRBJ1-6; no reliable D call. The V end was cut by 0 bases, the J end by 8 bases, with 18 bases between. The V gene's germline CDR1 is SGDLS and CDR2 YYNGEE. This CDR3 is 17 amino acids long. CDR3 residues: CASSVDPKRIGDSPLHF. The DNA of the CDR3 is TGTGCCAGCAGCGTAGACCCCAAAAGGATCGGGGATTCACCCCTCCACTTT.

The rearrangement joins TRBV9 to TRBJ2-3, with a possible D match to TRBD2 (5 bases). V was cut by 1 base and J by 1 base, with 16 bases left in between. The CDR3 covers 17 residues. In germline, CDR1 is SGDLS, CDR2 YYNGEE. Here the CDR3 DNA reads TGTGCCAGCAGCGTACTAGCTACGGCTACGGGCACAGATACGCAGTATTTT. Protein: CASSVLATATGTDTQYF.

This clone was picked up one time. V and J are TRBV7-2 and TRBJ1-2; D gene ambiguous. The CDR3 extends over 14 amino acids. V lost 3 bases to trimming and J lost 4 bases, with 12 bases between them. Germline lookup yields CDR1 SGHTA and CDR2 FQGNSA. The DNA for the CDR3 is TGTGCCAGCAGCTTCCTGGGAGGCACCTATGGCTACACCTTC. The encoded protein is CASSFLGGTYGYTF.

The genes are TRBV6-5 and TRBJ2-7, with TRBD1 matching over 9 bases. The CDR3 covers 15 residues. Germline V gene data show CDR1 as MNHEY and CDR2 as SVGAGI. V lost 1 base and J lost 2; bases outside the gene matches: 3. This CDR3 reads CASSYYGTGTYEQYF. The CDR3 DNA reads TGTGCCAGCAGTTACTACGGGACAGGGACCTACGAGCAGTACTTC.

V usage is TRBV7-8 and J usage is TRBJ2-3, with TRBD2 identical over 9 bases. This CDR3 comprises 22 residues. CDR1 SGHVS and CDR2 FQNEAQ come from the germline V gene. Germline trimming cut 0 bases from V and 9 bases from J; bases unmatched to any gene: 28. The CDR3 bases are TGTGCCAGCAGCTTAGCGAGGTCGAGGGAACTAGCGGGTAAAACATTCGGATTCACGCAGTATTTT. This codes for CASSLARSRELAGKTFGFTQYF.

The genes are TRBV19 and TRBJ1-1, with D unclear. V was clipped by 1 base and J by 0 bases, with 12 bases between them. Germline V CDR1 and CDR2: LNHDA, SQIVND (reference sequence). The CDR3 spans 16 residues. The CDR3 loop reads CASSIASRSMNTEAFF. DNA of the CDR3: TGTGCCAGTAGTATAGCATCCCGGTCGATGAACACTGAAGCTTTCTTT.